This T cell receptor beta chain is from a study of cytomegalovirus exposure and HLA in healthy donors. Whole-study findings and limits: A later analysis linked a missense variant in DCLRE1C to the trimming of TCR beta V and J genes. Common viral pathogens seemed to be connected with several of the most significant clusters, according to a later analysis. With further analysis later on, most CMV-associated TCR beta chains appeared HLA-restricted.

Regarding this clone: Antigen specificity is unknown.

Germline V gives CDR1 MNHNS, CDR2 SASEGT. V was pared by 1 base and J by 1 base, with 13 bases between. The length of the CDR3 is 16 residues. Primers included in the PCR were 60 Vbeta and 13 Jbeta primers. Sequenced by immunoSEQ multiplex PCR; TCRdb stores in-frame clones only, minus some. The table includes roughly 140,000 clones, 78% detected once. The J gene is TRBJ1-1, the V gene TRBV6-1, with a possible D match to TRBD1 (6 bases). Sequencing input: PBMCs. This TCR derives from a middle-aged man in good health and CMV-seropositive. CDR3 region: CASSEVSGAENTEAFF. The CDR3, as DNA: TGTGCCAGCAGTGAAGTCTCAGGGGCGGAGAACACTGAAGCTTTCTTT.